A single sample gave rise to the 22 T cell receptor beta chains below, sequenced in a study of T cell repertoires in cytomegalovirus infection. No antigen is known for these receptors. TCRdb analysed the reads with MiXCR anew, one entry per CDR3 protein. The repertoire has about 570,000 distinct CDR3 sequences, about 40% of them found once; the top ten carry around 46%. This material consisted of cultured PBMCs, taken from culture after CMV antigen stimulation. These receptors came from a human donor in good health (CMV status not recorded). Some clones in this sample may be carry-over from other donors' samples.

V usage is TRBV12-3 or TRBV12-4 and J usage is TRBJ1-2, with a weak D call TRBD1 (5 bases). CDR3 length: 14 residues. V lost 3 bases and J lost 4, with 12 bases in between. The CDR3, as DNA: TGTGCCAGCAGTTTTGGGGGGGAGTCCTATGGCTACACCTTC. Its protein is CASSFGGESYGYTF.

This chain uses TRBV12-3 or TRBV12-4 with TRBJ2-3; 8 bases are a match to TRBD2. Unmatched junction bases numbered 2, after V lost 6 bases and J lost 0 bases. The length of the CDR3 is 14 residues. The DNA of the CDR3 is TGTGCCAGCAGCCAGCGGGGGAGCACAGATACGCAGTATTTT. It codes for CASSQRGSTDTQYF.

The table lists this clonotype with a count of one. V is TRBV15 and J is TRBJ2-2; D unclear. The CDR3 totals 15 residues. In germline, CDR1 is LNHNV, CDR2 YYDKDF (reference sequence). Trimming removed 3 bases from V and 1 base from J, with 9 bases in between. CDR3 nucleotide sequence: TGTGCCACCAGCAGCCGACGCCGGAACACCGGGGAGCTGTTTTTT. Its translation is CATSSRRRNTGELFF.

This clonotype came up a few times. This chain links TRBV19 with TRBJ1-2; D uncertain. Germline lookup yields CDR1 LNHDA and CDR2 SQIVND (reference sequence). The CDR3 sequence is 17 residues long. Trimming took off 7 bases at V and 0 bases at J, with 21 bases between the two ends. CDR3 sequence: CASTDGQTLHPNYGYTF. The CDR3 nucleotides are TGTGCCAGTACCGACGGGCAAACACTGCACCCTAACTATGGCTACACCTTC.

The sample holds many counts of this clonotype. The chain combines TRBV12-3 or TRBV12-4 with TRBJ2-2; D may match TRBD1 or TRBD2 (6 bases each). This CDR3 is 15 amino acids long. The germline V and J ends were trimmed by 5 bases and 2 bases, with 12 bases remaining between them. The CDR3 sequence: CASSPRGANTGELFF. The CDR3 DNA sequence: TGTGCCAGCAGTCCTAGGGGGGCTAACACCGGGGAGCTGTTTTTT.

The V call is TRBV7-2, the J call TRBJ2-7, with D perhaps assigned TRBD1 or TRBD2 (6 bases each). With 4 bases removed from V and 4 bases from J, the gap between germline ends came to 17 bases. The CDR3 runs to 15 residues. Germline lookup yields CDR1 SGHTA and CDR2 FQGNSA. The CDR3, as DNA: TGTGCCAGCAGCTCTACAGGGATCGGGGGTTACGAGCAGTACTTC. Its protein product is CASSSTGIGGYEQYF.

This clonotype was counted between two and nine times. This chain uses TRBV7-9 with TRBJ2-1; 8 bases match TRBD1. Trimming removed 5 bases from V and 0 bases from J; junction bases left unmatched: 12. Germline V gene sequence: CDR1 SEHNR, CDR2 FQNEAQ (reference sequence). CDR3 length: 18 residues. The DNA of the CDR3 is TGTGCCAGCAGCCTAGGCCCGATCGGACAGGGCTCCTACAATGAGCAGTTCTTC. It is translated as CASSLGPIGQGSYNEQFF.

The CDR3 nucleotides read TGTGCCAGCAGCTTAGGGAGGGGAGGGCCGGACGAGCAGTACTTC. Protein sequence: CASSLGRGGPDEQYF. The chain recombines TRBV7-2 with TRBJ2-7; 7 positions match TRBD2. The CDR3 spans 15 residues. CDR1 is SGHTA and CDR2 is FQGNSA in the germline V gene. Trimming cost V 1 base and J 5 bases; bases outside gene matches: 8.

This clonotype has just a few counts. The chain carries TRBV6-6 and TRBJ1-1; the D gene is possibly TRBD1 (5 bases). The V gene lost 5 bases and the J gene lost 7 bases, with 20 bases spanning the gap. The CDR3 extends over 15 amino acids. Per germline, CDR1 MNHNY and CDR2 SVGAGI (reference sequence). This CDR3 is CASSTTYRGTDEAFF. The DNA of the CDR3 is TGTGCCAGCAGTACCACCTACAGAGGGACGGATGAAGCTTTCTTT.

This chain uses TRBV5-1 with TRBJ2-5; maybe TRBD1 (5 bases). The germline V gene encodes CDR1 SGHRS and CDR2 YFSETQ. The CDR3 covers 14 residues. The V gene lost 4 bases and the J gene lost 4 bases, with 14 bases spanning the gap. CDR3 bases: TGCGCCAGCAGCCAACCCCCAGGGCGAGAGACCCAGTACTTC. Translating it yields CASSQPPGRETQYF.

There are a few counts of this clonotype. The chain recombines TRBV19 with TRBJ2-1; D is possibly TRBD1 or TRBD2 (5 bases each). The V gene lost 4 bases and the J gene lost 3 bases, with 22 bases spanning the gap. The CDR3 is 18 amino acids. Looked up from germline, CDR1 is LNHDA and CDR2 is SQIVND (reference sequence). DNA for the CDR3: TGTGCCAGTAGTAGTTTGGGCGAGGGGCAGGGCCTCTACAATGAGCAGTTCTTC. It is translated as CASSSLGEGQGLYNEQFF.

The chain combines TRBV4-1 with TRBJ1-1; D might be TRBD1 (5 bases). This CDR3 region has 15 residues. The germline CDR1 and CDR2 sequences are MGHRA and YSYEKL. V lost 3 bases and J 0 bases, leaving 11 bases between the germline ends. The CDR3 spells CASSHRGPMNTEAFF. In DNA, the CDR3 is TGCGCCAGCAGCCACCGGGGCCCCATGAACACTGAAGCTTTCTTT.

This clonotype was seen a handful of times. The V and J genes are TRBV25-1 and TRBJ2-7; 11 bases fit TRBD2. The ends lost 5 bases at V and 2 bases at J; junction bases unmatched: 5. In germline, CDR1 is MGHDK, CDR2 SYGVNS. The CDR3 totals 15 residues. The CDR3 region is CASSPWGLAAYEQYF. CDR3 nucleotides: TGTGCCAGCAGTCCCTGGGGACTAGCGGCCTACGAGCAGTACTTC.

The chain combines TRBV2 with TRBJ2-7, with D possibly matching TRBD1 (6 bases). There are 13 residues in the CDR3. Germline assignment: CDR1 SNHLY and CDR2 FYNNEI. Trimming removed 6 bases from V and 3 bases from J, with 12 bases in between. The CDR3 region is CASSNRVRYEQYF. The CDR3 nucleotides read TGTGCCAGCAGCAACAGGGTTCGCTACGAGCAGTACTTC.

A few counts support this clonotype. The CDR3 DNA follows: TGTGCCAGCAGAGATAGCGCGCTGACCACCGGGGAGCTGTTTTTT. It translates to CASRDSALTTGELFF. The chain couples TRBV6-2 or TRBV6-3 to TRBJ2-2; possibly TRBD2 for D (5 bases). V was pared by 6 bases and J by 4 bases, with 15 bases between. This CDR3 contains 15 residues. CDR1 is MNHEY and CDR2 is SVGEGT in the germline V gene.

The chain combines TRBV20-1 with TRBJ2-7, with 13 bases identical to TRBD2. Germline CDR1 DFQATT, CDR2 SNEGSKA (reference sequence). J was trimmed by 4 bases and V by 6 bases; bases with no gene match: 6. This CDR3 region has 14 residues. In nucleotides, the CDR3 is TGCAGTGCCTACGGACTAGCGGGAGTTTACGAGCAGTACTTC. As protein: CSAYGLAGVYEQYF.

V is TRBV7-9 and J is TRBJ2-3; 10 nucleotides line up with TRBD2. The CDR3 extends over 18 amino acids. The trim removed 4 bases at V and 3 bases at J, leaving 13 bases unmatched. Germline CDR1 reads SEHNR; CDR2 reads FQNEAQ (reference sequence). This CDR3 reads CASSSSILAGGETDTQYF. CDR3 DNA: TGTGCCAGCAGCTCCAGCATCTTAGCGGGAGGTGAGACAGATACGCAGTATTTT. The full variable domain, with the rest looked up from reference TRBV7-9 and TRBJ2-3, is DTGVSQNPRHKITKRGQNVTFRCDPISEHNRLYWYRQTLGQGPEFLTYFQNEAQLEKSRLLSDRFSAERPKGSFSTLEIQRTEQGDSAMYLCASSSSILAGGETDTQYFGPGTRLTVL.

The CDR3 reads CASSLAPGVSGELFF. The CDR3 DNA sequence: TGTGCCAGCAGCTTAGCGCCGGGGGTTTCCGGGGAGCTGTTTTTT. The gene calls are TRBV7-2 and TRBJ2-2; perhaps TRBD2 as D (6 bases). Germline lookup yields CDR1 SGHTA and CDR2 FQGNSA. The CDR3 length is 15 residues. V was clipped by 0 bases and J by 6 bases, with 11 bases between them.

V is TRBV4-2 and J is TRBJ1-6; D remains unclear. Germline V gene data show CDR1 as LGHNA and CDR2 as YNFKEQ. This CDR3 contains 15 residues. Trimming pared 2 bases from V and 7 bases from J, leaving 12 bases between. The CDR3 protein is CASSQWVGENSPLHF. In DNA form, the CDR3 reads TGTGCCAGCAGCCAATGGGTCGGAGAAAATTCACCCCTCCACTTT.

This clonotype was recorded a few times. The V and J genes are TRBV6-2 or TRBV6-3 and TRBJ2-1; 7 bases align to TRBD2. The CDR3 totals 16 residues. The junction had 17 bases not matched to a gene; V was cut back by 6 bases and J by 9 bases. The germline V gene has CDR1 MNHEY and CDR2 SVGEGT. The CDR3 coding sequence is TGTGCCAGCAGCCATTCCTCCAGAGCGGGGTGGCTTGAGCAGTTCTTC. Amino acid sequence: CASSHSSRAGWLEQFF.

The rearrangement links TRBV12-3 or TRBV12-4 to TRBJ1-5, with 7 bases that match TRBD1. V was pared by 4 bases and J by 11 bases, with 2 bases of the junction left unmatched. The CDR3 totals 11 residues. The CDR3 nucleotides read TGTGCCAGCAGTTACGACAGGGCCCAGCATTTT. Translation gives CASSYDRAQHF.

J is TRBJ1-1 and V is TRBV29-1; D is perhaps TRBD1 (6 bases). The CDR3 is 11 amino acids. Per the germline V gene, CDR1 is SQVTM and CDR2 is ANQGSEA. Trimming took off 6 bases at V and 3 bases at J, with 8 bases between the two ends. CDR3 loop: CSVQGDTEAFF. CDR3 coding DNA: TGCAGCGTACAGGGTGACACTGAAGCTTTCTTT.